The rows below give T cell receptor beta chains drawn from one sample of a study of T cell responses to AZD1222 COVID-19 vaccine. Some clones are missing from TCRdb's copy, which holds only in-frame ones; the method was immunoSEQ multiplex PCR. The profile shows about 49,000 clones, 65% to 80% of them singletons. Sequencing was performed on peripheral blood, taken on day 0 of AZD1222 vaccination. The receptors shown here come from an adult in good health. Each CDR3 is given with its conserved first and last residue. The D gene is left open where the match is weak. Only part of the rows carry a size: once, few, many, or a class if the clone is expanded.

CDR3nt,CDR3aa,v_gene,abundance,j_gene,d_gene
TGTGCCAGCAGCCATTACAGGGATGGAAACACCATATATTTT,CASSHYRDGNTIYF,TRBV3-1/TRBV3-2,once,TRBJ1-3,.
TGCAGCGTTGTATTCGACACTGAAGCTTTCTTT,CSVVFDTEAFF,TRBV29-1,few,TRBJ1-1,.
TGTGCCAGCAGTTCGACAGGGTGGGACACTGAAGCTTTCTTT,CASSSTGWDTEAFF,TRBV28,.,TRBJ1-1,TRBD1
TGTGCCAGCAGCGTGACAGAGAACGCTGGCTACACCTTC,CASSVTENAGYTF,TRBV6-4,.,TRBJ1-2,.
TGTGCCAGCAGCCCAGTGGGACTAGCGGCTCCCCGGATAGCCAAAAACATTCAGTACTTC,CASSPVGLAAPRIAKNIQYF,TRBV7-6,.,TRBJ2-4,TRBD2
TGTGCCACCAGGGAGACCCGGGGTCAGCCCCAGCATTTT,CATRETRGQPQHF,TRBV6-6,.,TRBJ1-5,.
TGTGCCAGCAGAAAAGAAGGGGCGGGGACGATGGAGCAGTACTTC,CASRKEGAGTMEQYF,TRBV7-8,.,TRBJ2-7,.
TGTGCCAGCAGCAGCGTGGCTCAAGAGACCCAGTACTTC,CASSSVAQETQYF,TRBV7-3,.,TRBJ2-5,.
TGTGCCAGCAGTCGGACAGGGATAAATGCAGATACGCAGTATTTT,CASSRTGINADTQYF,TRBV6-5,few,TRBJ2-3,TRBD1
TGTGCCAGCCGACAGAGGCAAGCTTTCTTT,CASRQRQAFF,TRBV28,few,TRBJ1-1,.
TGTGCCTGGAGCGACGCAGCGGGAGAGATCACCGGGGAGCTGTTTTTT,CAWSDAAGEITGELFF,TRBV30,.,TRBJ2-2,TRBD2
TGTGCCAGCAGGCGACAGGGTAGCACAGATACGCAGTATTTT,CASRRQGSTDTQYF,TRBV27,.,TRBJ2-3,TRBD1
TGTGCCAGCGCAGGGCCATTCTATGGCTACACCTTC,CASAGPFYGYTF,TRBV28,.,TRBJ1-2,.
TGTGCCAGCAGCCCACAGGGGACCGGGGAGCTGTTTTTT,CASSPQGTGELFF,TRBV14,few,TRBJ2-2,TRBD1
TGTGCCAGCAGCTTAGATTACTCCTGGTCCGAGCAGTACTTC,CASSLDYSWSEQYF,TRBV7-8,.,TRBJ2-7,.
TGTGCCAGCAGTTTAGGGGCGGGGCGCGGTCAGCCCCAGCATTTT,CASSLGAGRGQPQHF,TRBV27,.,TRBJ1-5,.
TGTGCCAGCAGCACGGGACAGGGGGTCCACGAGCAGTACTTC,CASSTGQGVHEQYF,TRBV7-8,.,TRBJ2-7,TRBD1
TGTGCCAGCAGTGAAGGGACTAGCGTCGAGCAGTACTTC,CASSEGTSVEQYF,TRBV2,.,TRBJ2-7,TRBD2
TGTGCCAGCAGTGAAGAGGGGAGGGGTTCACCCCTCCACTTT,CASSEEGRGSPLHF,TRBV2,.,TRBJ1-6,.
TGTGCCAGCAGTCGGGACGTCCTCCAAGAGACCCAGTACTTC,CASSRDVLQETQYF,TRBV6-5,.,TRBJ2-5,.
TGTGCCAGCAGTGAAAGGGAAAGTCAGCCCCAGCATTTT,CASSERESQPQHF,TRBV6-4,.,TRBJ1-5,.
TGCAGCTCAGACAGGGGGCTGGGGTCCGATGAGCAGTTCTTC,CSSDRGLGSDEQFF,TRBV29-1,.,TRBJ2-1,TRBD1
TGTGCCAGCATAGGGGGCCGGTCAACCGGGGAGCTGTTTTTT,CASIGGRSTGELFF,TRBV2,.,TRBJ2-2,TRBD1
TGTGCCAGCAGTTTCCCTACAGGGGGTCTCACTGAAGCTTTCTTT,CASSFPTGGLTEAFF,TRBV28,.,TRBJ1-1,TRBD1
TGCGCCAGCAGCTTTACAGTTAACACTGAAGCTTTCTTT,CASSFTVNTEAFF,TRBV5-1,.,TRBJ1-1,.
TGTGCCAGCAGTTATCAACTAGCCTATGAGCAGTTCTTC,CASSYQLAYEQFF,TRBV6-2/TRBV6-3,.,TRBJ2-1,.
TGCAGCGTTGGGTGGAGCAGGGACACTGAAGCTTTCTTT,CSVGWSRDTEAFF,TRBV29-1,.,TRBJ1-1,.
TGTGCCAGTACCCCCAGAGCATACTCCTACAATGAGCAGTTCTTC,CASTPRAYSYNEQFF,TRBV19,.,TRBJ2-1,.
TGTGCCTGGAGCGGAAACACCATATATTTT,CAWSGNTIYF,TRBV30,few,TRBJ1-3,.
TGTGCCAGCAGCCGTTCTGGGGGTCGGTTCTATGGCTACACCTTC,CASSRSGGRFYGYTF,TRBV5-6,.,TRBJ1-2,.
TGTGCCAGCAGCGATCGACAGGGTTTAGGAAAACTGTTTTTT,CASSDRQGLGKLFF,TRBV11-2,few,TRBJ1-4,TRBD1
TGTGCCAGTAGACCAGGAAGGGCTAGCGGGGACAATGAGCAGTTCTTC,CASRPGRASGDNEQFF,TRBV19,.,TRBJ2-1,TRBD2
TGCAGTGCTAGCAAAGAGACCCAGTACTTC,CSASKETQYF,TRBV20-1,.,TRBJ2-5,.
TGTGCCAGCAGAGGACAGGGGGCTGACGGCTACACCTTC,CASRGQGADGYTF,TRBV12-3/TRBV12-4,.,TRBJ1-2,TRBD1
TGCGCCAGCAGCCAGGGGTTAGATTCACCCCTCCACTTT,CASSQGLDSPLHF,TRBV5-1,.,TRBJ1-6,.
TGTGCCACCAGCAGTCACAGGGGAGCAGATACGCAGTATTTT,CATSSHRGADTQYF,TRBV15,.,TRBJ2-3,TRBD1
TGCGCCAGCAGTGAGGGACTAGCGGGAGGGTCCTACGAGCAGTACTTC,CASSEGLAGGSYEQYF,TRBV10-2,.,TRBJ2-7,TRBD2
TGTGCCAGCAGCTCCTCCAATACCTACGAGCAGTACTTC,CASSSSNTYEQYF,TRBV7-6,.,TRBJ2-7,.
TGTGCCATCAGTGAGTCGGGACAGGGGAATAGGGATTCACCCCTCCACTTT,CAISESGQGNRDSPLHF,TRBV10-3,.,TRBJ1-6,TRBD1
TGCGCCAGCAGCCCCCCCGGGATTGCCGGGGAGCTGTTTTTT,CASSPPGIAGELFF,TRBV5-1,.,TRBJ2-2,.
TGTGCCAGCACCATGGGCCTAGCGACGAATGAGCAGTTCTTC,CASTMGLATNEQFF,TRBV28,.,TRBJ2-1,.
TGCGCCAGCAGCCCTGACAGGGCCACTGGAAACACCATATATTTT,CASSPDRATGNTIYF,TRBV5-1,.,TRBJ1-3,TRBD1
TGTGCCAGCACCAAGGGGGGGACAGGGGGAGAGACCCAGTACTTC,CASTKGGTGGETQYF,TRBV6-5,.,TRBJ2-5,TRBD1
TGTGCCAGCACCAAGTGGGGCACAGATACGCAGTATTTT,CASTKWGTDTQYF,TRBV9,once,TRBJ2-3,.
TGTGCCACCAGCAGAGATATGGCAGGGAACACTGAAGCTTTCTTT,CATSRDMAGNTEAFF,TRBV15,.,TRBJ1-1,.
TGTGCCAGCAAACGGGGGGTTAGCACAGATACGCAGTATTTT,CASKRGVSTDTQYF,TRBV11-2,few,TRBJ2-3,TRBD2
TGTGCCAGTGGCCGGGTGGGTAGCGTCTCAGATACGCAGTATTTT,CASGRVGSVSDTQYF,TRBV27,.,TRBJ2-3,.
TGTGCCAGCAGCTTAGGTTACGGTTCCTACAATGAGCAGTTCTTC,CASSLGYGSYNEQFF,TRBV7-9,.,TRBJ2-1,.
TGTGCCAGCAGTGAAGCGGCAGGGTCAGCCAAAAACATTCAGTACTTC,CASSEAAGSAKNIQYF,TRBV6-1,once,TRBJ2-4,.
TGTGCCAGCAGTTTGGCCCCCGTCGGTAGACCTAATAATGAAAAACTGTTTTTT,CASSLAPVGRPNNEKLFF,TRBV28,.,TRBJ1-4,.
TGTGCCAGCAGCACAGGATTGGGCTATGGCTACACCTTC,CASSTGLGYGYTF,TRBV7-8,.,TRBJ1-2,.
TGTGCCAGCAGTTATCCAACCAGCCGAGATACGCAGTATTTT,CASSYPTSRDTQYF,TRBV6-2/TRBV6-3,.,TRBJ2-3,.
TGTGCCAGCAGTGACCTATCGAGGAAAGGCCCTGAAGCTTTCTTT,CASSDLSRKGPEAFF,TRBV6-1,.,TRBJ1-1,.
TGTGCCATCAGTGAGGGTGACAGTACCCACGGTGGCTACACCTTC,CAISEGDSTHGGYTF,TRBV10-3,few,TRBJ1-2,.
TGTGCCAGCAACGGGGGCAGCTCCTACAATGAGCAGTTCTTC,CASNGGSSYNEQFF,TRBV28,.,TRBJ2-1,.
TGTGCCAGTTCCAGGGGGAACCCTGGAAACACCATATATTTT,CASSRGNPGNTIYF,TRBV6-5,.,TRBJ1-3,TRBD1
TGTGCCAGTAATCGGGACCAGTGGGGGGAGACCCAGTACTTC,CASNRDQWGETQYF,TRBV19,once,TRBJ2-5,.